The rows below give T cell receptor beta chains drawn from one sample of a study of CD8 T cells in ankylosing spondylitis. TCRdb independently ran MiXCR on the 5' RACE reads; one entry per CDR3 protein. Among about 360,000 distinct CDR3 sequences listed, around 20% were seen once. Sequencing was carried out using blood, either unsorted or a sorted T cell fraction (not recorded which). The receptors were gathered from a male donor with ankylosing spondylitis or in good health (not recorded which). Each CDR3 is given with its conserved first and last residue. Fields, in order: D gene, J gene, V gene, clone size, CDR3 protein, CDR3 DNA. D genes are given only for firm matches. Clone size is shown for a subset of rows, as once, few, many or a class of expanded clone.

D gene: NA
J gene: TRBJ1-2
V gene: TRBV20-1
clone size: NA
CDR3 protein: CSARSTSNYGYTF
CDR3 DNA: TGCAGTGCTAGATCGACCTCGAACTATGGCTACACCTTC

D gene: NA
J gene: TRBJ2-2
V gene: TRBV12-3/TRBV12-4
clone size: few
CDR3 protein: CASTRDGRTGELFF
CDR3 DNA: TGTGCCAGCACCAGGGACGGTAGGACCGGGGAGCTGTTTTTT

D gene: NA
J gene: TRBJ2-5
V gene: TRBV4-1
clone size: few
CDR3 protein: CASSQEGGPETQYF
CDR3 DNA: TGCGCCAGCAGCCAAGAAGGGGGGCCGGAGACCCAGTACTTC

D gene: TRBD2
J gene: TRBJ2-1
V gene: TRBV7-7
clone size: NA
CDR3 protein: CASSPGLAGAHNEQFF
CDR3 DNA: TGTGCTAGCAGCCCCGGACTAGCGGGGGCCCACAATGAGCAGTTCTTC

D gene: NA
J gene: TRBJ1-6
V gene: TRBV2
clone size: NA
CDR3 protein: CASSEAYSGDNSPLHF
CDR3 DNA: TGTGCCAGCAGTGAAGCGTATTCGGGGGATAATTCACCCCTCCACTTT

D gene: TRBD1
J gene: TRBJ2-2
V gene: TRBV10-3
clone size: NA
CDR3 protein: CAIMDRGRTSRTGELFF
CDR3 DNA: TGTGCCATCATGGACAGGGGGCGGACCTCGAGAACCGGGGAGCTGTTTTTT

D gene: NA
J gene: TRBJ2-4
V gene: TRBV7-2
clone size: NA
CDR3 protein: CASSLAVQVLAKNIQYF
CDR3 DNA: TGTGCCAGCAGCTTAGCGGTACAGGTGTTAGCCAAAAACATTCAGTACTTC

D gene: NA
J gene: TRBJ1-2
V gene: TRBV5-6
clone size: few
CDR3 protein: CASSLKVENYGYTF
CDR3 DNA: TGTGCCAGCAGCTTGAAAGTGGAAAACTATGGCTACACCTTC

D gene: NA
J gene: TRBJ2-5
V gene: TRBV9
clone size: few
CDR3 protein: CASSVGGGGLGETQYF
CDR3 DNA: TGTGCCAGCAGCGTAGGAGGCGGGGGCCTCGGAGAGACCCAGTACTTC

D gene: TRBD2
J gene: TRBJ2-1
V gene: TRBV7-9
clone size: few
CDR3 protein: CASRLTRGENEQFF
CDR3 DNA: TGTGCCAGCAGACTCACCCGGGGGGAGAATGAGCAGTTCTTC

D gene: NA
J gene: TRBJ2-7
V gene: TRBV28
clone size: few
CDR3 protein: CASRPKRQLAYEQYF
CDR3 DNA: TGTGCCAGCAGACCAAAGCGACAGTTAGCCTACGAGCAGTACTTC

D gene: TRBD1
J gene: TRBJ2-7
V gene: TRBV20-1
clone size: few
CDR3 protein: CSAPPSTGAAYEQYF
CDR3 DNA: TGCAGTGCCCCGCCCTCGACAGGGGCGGCTTACGAGCAGTACTTC

D gene: NA
J gene: TRBJ2-1
V gene: TRBV5-6
clone size: many
CDR3 protein: CASSFGSEQFF
CDR3 DNA: TGTGCCAGCAGCTTCGGAAGTGAGCAGTTCTTC

D gene: NA
J gene: TRBJ1-1
V gene: TRBV7-9
clone size: NA
CDR3 protein: CASNLFTGSEAFF
CDR3 DNA: TGTGCCAGCAACCTCTTTACAGGGTCTGAAGCTTTCTTT

D gene: NA
J gene: TRBJ1-1
V gene: TRBV12-3/TRBV12-4
clone size: many
CDR3 protein: CASSSILVNTEAFF
CDR3 DNA: TGTGCCAGCAGTTCCATCCTGGTGAACACTGAAGCTTTCTTT

D gene: TRBD2
J gene: TRBJ2-3
V gene: TRBV11-2
clone size: few
CDR3 protein: CASSTGLAASTDTQYF
CDR3 DNA: TGTGCCAGCAGCACGGGACTAGCAGCTAGCACAGATACGCAGTATTTT

D gene: NA
J gene: TRBJ2-6
V gene: TRBV9
clone size: NA
CDR3 protein: CASSVARTGANALTF
CDR3 DNA: TGTGCCAGCAGCGTAGCGAGAACTGGGGCCAACGCCCTGACTTTC

D gene: NA
J gene: TRBJ2-1
V gene: TRBV12-3/TRBV12-4
clone size: many
CDR3 protein: CASRPSPGLYNEQFF
CDR3 DNA: TGTGCCAGCAGACCCTCTCCGGGATTATACAATGAGCAGTTCTTC

D gene: NA
J gene: TRBJ2-2
V gene: TRBV29-1
clone size: few
CDR3 protein: CSVEAGVNAGELFF
CDR3 DNA: TGCAGCGTTGAGGCAGGGGTTAATGCCGGGGAGCTGTTTTTT

D gene: TRBD1
J gene: TRBJ2-1
V gene: TRBV12-3/TRBV12-4
clone size: NA
CDR3 protein: CASRTGDEQFF
CDR3 DNA: TGTGCCAGCAGGACAGGGGATGAGCAGTTCTTC

D gene: TRBD2
J gene: TRBJ2-1
V gene: TRBV14
clone size: NA
CDR3 protein: CASSFTSGLSNEQFF
CDR3 DNA: TGTGCCAGCAGCTTTACTAGCGGCCTTTCCAATGAGCAGTTCTTC

D gene: TRBD1
J gene: TRBJ1-6
V gene: TRBV19
clone size: NA
CDR3 protein: CASSIGQGLNSPLHF
CDR3 DNA: TGTGCCAGTAGTATAGGACAGGGGCTTAATTCACCCCTCCACTTT

D gene: TRBD1
J gene: TRBJ2-7
V gene: TRBV12-3/TRBV12-4
clone size: NA
CDR3 protein: CASSQTGQGNEQYF
CDR3 DNA: TGTGCCAGCAGCCAGACTGGACAGGGTAACGAGCAGTACTTC

D gene: NA
J gene: TRBJ2-7
V gene: TRBV29-1
clone size: few
CDR3 protein: CSVERSGPGDEQYF
CDR3 DNA: TGCAGCGTTGAAAGGTCGGGCCCCGGCGACGAGCAGTACTTC

D gene: NA
J gene: TRBJ2-6
V gene: TRBV29-1
clone size: few
CDR3 protein: CSVSLSGANVLTF
CDR3 DNA: TGCAGCGTTTCCCTCTCTGGGGCCAACGTCCTGACTTTC

D gene: TRBD2
J gene: TRBJ2-5
V gene: TRBV5-1
clone size: NA
CDR3 protein: CASSFGTSGEYQETQYF
CDR3 DNA: TGCGCCAGCAGCTTCGGGACTAGCGGAGAGTACCAAGAGACCCAGTACTTC

D gene: TRBD1
J gene: TRBJ2-5
V gene: TRBV29-1
clone size: few
CDR3 protein: CSVEGDRGVGETQYF
CDR3 DNA: TGCAGCGTTGAAGGGGACAGGGGAGTAGGGGAGACCCAGTACTTC

D gene: NA
J gene: TRBJ2-1
V gene: TRBV7-3
clone size: few
CDR3 protein: CASSFAEANEQFF
CDR3 DNA: TGTGCCAGCAGCTTTGCAGAAGCCAATGAGCAGTTCTTC

D gene: TRBD1
J gene: TRBJ2-1
V gene: TRBV7-9
clone size: NA
CDR3 protein: CATAYSRDRGYNEQFF
CDR3 DNA: TGTGCCACAGCATACTCCCGAGACAGGGGCTACAATGAGCAGTTCTTC

D gene: NA
J gene: TRBJ1-2
V gene: TRBV29-1
clone size: NA
CDR3 protein: CSVPTRANYGYTF
CDR3 DNA: TGCAGCGTGCCGACAAGAGCTAACTATGGCTACACCTTC

D gene: TRBD1
J gene: TRBJ1-1
V gene: TRBV5-6
clone size: NA
CDR3 protein: CASRPPGGGMNTEAFF
CDR3 DNA: TGTGCCAGCAGACCACCAGGGGGGGGGATGAACACTGAAGCTTTCTTT

D gene: NA
J gene: TRBJ1-2
V gene: TRBV2
clone size: few
CDR3 protein: CASPGGGGYTF
CDR3 DNA: TGTGCCAGCCCAGGTGGAGGTGGCTACACCTTC

D gene: TRBD2
J gene: TRBJ2-1
V gene: TRBV6-1
clone size: NA
CDR3 protein: CASSHPGLAGGVGNEQFF
CDR3 DNA: TGTGCCAGCAGCCACCCCGGACTAGCGGGGGGAGTGGGAAATGAGCAGTTCTTC

D gene: NA
J gene: TRBJ2-5
V gene: TRBV10-3
clone size: NA
CDR3 protein: CAISEPSISETQYF
CDR3 DNA: TGTGCCATCAGTGAACCTTCCATCTCAGAGACCCAGTACTTC

D gene: TRBD1
J gene: TRBJ2-7
V gene: TRBV29-1
clone size: NA
CDR3 protein: CSAGTDSYEQYF
CDR3 DNA: TGCAGCGCCGGGACAGACTCCTACGAGCAGTACTTC

D gene: NA
J gene: TRBJ2-5
V gene: TRBV7-2
clone size: few
CDR3 protein: CASSSRDPNGYQETQYF
CDR3 DNA: TGTGCCAGCAGCTCCCGGGACCCGAACGGGTACCAAGAGACCCAGTACTTC

D gene: NA
J gene: TRBJ2-3
V gene: TRBV29-1
clone size: NA
CDR3 protein: CSVVPDGTQYF
CDR3 DNA: TGCAGCGTTGTCCCGGATGGGACGCAGTATTTT

D gene: NA
J gene: TRBJ2-2
V gene: TRBV29-1
clone size: NA
CDR3 protein: CSVEVPGRENTGELFF
CDR3 DNA: TGCAGCGTTGAAGTCCCGGGACGTGAGAACACCGGGGAGCTGTTTTTT

D gene: NA
J gene: TRBJ2-3
V gene: TRBV10-2
clone size: NA
CDR3 protein: CASSGAERTQYF
CDR3 DNA: TGCGCCAGCAGTGGAGCGGAAAGGACGCAGTATTTT

D gene: NA
J gene: TRBJ2-7
V gene: TRBV12-3/TRBV12-4
clone size: NA
CDR3 protein: CASLSAEQGPYEQYF
CDR3 DNA: TGTGCCAGCCTTTCAGCCGAGCAGGGCCCCTACGAGCAGTACTTC

D gene: NA
J gene: TRBJ1-1
V gene: TRBV27
clone size: many
CDR3 protein: CASSFFGGTEAFF
CDR3 DNA: TGTGCCAGCAGTTTCTTTGGGGGCACTGAAGCTTTCTTT

D gene: NA
J gene: TRBJ2-1
V gene: TRBV6-1
clone size: NA
CDR3 protein: CASSKVFPSNEQFF
CDR3 DNA: TGTGCCAGCAGTAAGGTGTTTCCGAGCAATGAGCAGTTCTTC

D gene: NA
J gene: TRBJ2-3
V gene: TRBV5-1
clone size: few
CDR3 protein: CASSLEGEPGGTDTQYF
CDR3 DNA: TGCGCCAGCAGCTTGGAGGGCGAACCGGGGGGCACAGATACGCAGTATTTT

D gene: NA
J gene: TRBJ2-7
V gene: TRBV10-1
clone size: NA
CDR3 protein: CASSELFDEQYF
CDR3 DNA: TGCGCCAGCAGTGAGTTGTTCGACGAGCAGTACTTC

D gene: TRBD1
J gene: TRBJ2-1
V gene: TRBV7-8
clone size: few
CDR3 protein: CASSSRDRNNEQFF
CDR3 DNA: TGTGCCAGCAGCTCTCGGGACAGAAATAATGAGCAGTTCTTC

D gene: NA
J gene: TRBJ2-4
V gene: TRBV7-9
clone size: NA
CDR3 protein: CASSLVEGSDIQYF
CDR3 DNA: TGTGCCAGCAGCTTAGTTGAGGGATCTGACATTCAGTACTTC

D gene: TRBD1
J gene: TRBJ2-1
V gene: TRBV28
clone size: few
CDR3 protein: CASSLDREQHNEQFF
CDR3 DNA: TGTGCCAGCAGCCTAGACAGGGAGCAACACAATGAGCAGTTCTTC

D gene: TRBD1
J gene: TRBJ2-1
V gene: TRBV5-5
clone size: NA
CDR3 protein: CASSLDRGQDEQFF
CDR3 DNA: TGTGCCAGCAGCTTGGACAGGGGGCAGGATGAGCAGTTCTTC